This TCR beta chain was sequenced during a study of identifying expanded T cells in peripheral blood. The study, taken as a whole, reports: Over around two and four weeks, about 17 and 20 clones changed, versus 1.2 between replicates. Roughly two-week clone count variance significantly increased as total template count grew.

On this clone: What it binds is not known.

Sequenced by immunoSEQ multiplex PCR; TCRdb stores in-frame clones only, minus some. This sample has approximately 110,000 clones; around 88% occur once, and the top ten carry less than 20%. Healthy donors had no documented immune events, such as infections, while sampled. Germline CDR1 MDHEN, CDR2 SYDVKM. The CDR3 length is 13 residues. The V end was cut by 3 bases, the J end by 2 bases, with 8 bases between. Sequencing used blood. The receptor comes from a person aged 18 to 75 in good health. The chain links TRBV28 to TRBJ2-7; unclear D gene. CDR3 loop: CASSLRPTYEQYF. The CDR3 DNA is TGTGCCAGCAGTTTGAGACCTACCTACGAGCAGTACTTC.